This T cell receptor (beta chain) derives from a study of T cell responses to AZD1222 COVID-19 vaccine. V dropped 7 bases and J dropped 4 bases, with 16 bases sitting between them. The CDR3 consists of 14 residues. CDR1 and CDR2 from the germline V gene are LNHDA and SQIVND (reference sequence). Repertoires were generated with immunoSEQ multiplex PCR, while TCRdb's copy carries only in-frame clones and drops some. This table holds over 100,000 clones, around 87% found once. The chain carries TRBV19 and TRBJ1-1, with D perhaps TRBD1 (5 bases). Sample: peripheral blood, taken on day 0 of AZD1222 vaccination. This TCR was sampled from an adult in good health. In DNA, the CDR3 is TGTGCCAGTAAGCGAGGGGTAGAAGGCACTGAAGCTTTCTTT. Translating gives CASKRGVEGTEAFF.